The 8 T cell receptor beta chains reported below all come from one sample, sequenced in a study of blood T cell repertoires in COVID-19. Profiled with immunoSEQ multiplex PCR; TCRdb holds only in-frame clones, not every one. The table shows around 400,000 clones, with approximately 90% occurring only once. Sequencing was carried out using PBMCs or T cells enriched from blood (not recorded which). These receptors were collected from a woman between 35 and 50 years old who had been exposed to COVID-19.

V gene TRBV10-3 combines with J gene TRBJ2-4; no clear D gene. There are 14 residues in the CDR3. Germline CDR1 and CDR2: ENHRY and SYGVKD. The V gene lost 3 bases and the J gene lost 6 bases, with 12 bases spanning the gap. CDR3 DNA: TGTGCCATCAGTGATCCCCAGAGAGGAAACATTCAGTACTTC. Amino acid sequence: CAISDPQRGNIQYF.

V usage is TRBV2 and J usage is TRBJ1-1; D uncertain. V was cut by 7 bases and J by 1 base, with 16 bases left in between. Germline V gene sequence: CDR1 SNHLY, CDR2 FYNNEI. CDR3 size: 15 residues. CDR3 protein: CASIIRRPENTEAFF. CDR3 bases: TGTGCCAGCATAATACGGAGACCGGAGAACACTGAAGCTTTCTTT.

This chain uses TRBV24-1 with TRBJ1-2; the match to TRBD1 covers 8 bases. The CDR3 spans 15 residues. The trim removed 7 bases at V and 2 bases at J, leaving 8 bases unmatched. Per the germline V gene, CDR1 is KGHDR and CDR2 is SFDVKD. The CDR3 region is CATSQTGAKNYGYTF. The CDR3 DNA is TGTGCCACCAGCCAGACAGGGGCAAAGAACTATGGCTACACCTTC.

V is TRBV3-1 (or the pseudogene TRBV3-2) and J is TRBJ1-2; TRBD1 aligns across 9 bases. Per the germline V gene, CDR1 is LGHDT and CDR2 is YNNKEL (reference sequence). The CDR3 has 16 amino acids. V lost 4 bases, J lost 1 base, and 7 bases stayed unmatched. The CDR3, as DNA: TGTGCCAGCAGCCTTGGTCCGACAGGGGGTAACTATGGCTACACCTTC. Its translation is CASSLGPTGGNYGYTF.

This chain links TRBV5-4 with TRBJ2-5; 9 bases match TRBD1. The CDR3 length is 15 residues. Germline lookup yields CDR1 SGHNT and CDR2 YYREEE (reference sequence). V lost 1 base, J lost 5 bases, and 6 bases stayed unmatched. CDR3 nucleotides: TGTGCCAGCAGCTTGATACAGGGGGCTGGGGAGACCCAGTACTTC. Its translation is CASSLIQGAGETQYF.

This chain links TRBV12-5 with TRBJ2-5, with D possibly matching TRBD2 (6 bases). The CDR3 is made up of 16 amino acids. The V gene's germline CDR1 is LGHNT and CDR2 FRNRAP. Between the trimmed V and J ends, which lost 0 bases and 6 bases, there was a span of 17 bases. For the CDR3, the DNA is TGTGCTAGTGGTTTGGTACTAGGTGGAGGGGCCAAGACCCAGTACTTC. Amino acid sequence: CASGLVLGGGAKTQYF.

The chain recombines TRBV7-2 with TRBJ2-2; TRBD2 might be the D (7 bases). CDR1 and CDR2 (germline): SGHTA, FQGNSA. Trimming removed 4 bases at V and 6 bases at J, with 18 bases between. The length of the CDR3 is 16 residues. The CDR3 coding sequence is TGTGCCAGCAGCTCCAGGGGAGCGGGGAGGTCCGGGGAGCTGTTTTTT. It is translated as CASSSRGAGRSGELFF.

This chain uses TRBV12-5 with TRBJ1-5; 8 positions agree with TRBD1. From germline, CDR1 is LGHNT and CDR2 FRNRAP. The J segment lost 7 bases and the V segment lost 3 bases, leaving 2 bases of the junction unmatched. This CDR3 is built from 13 residues. The CDR3 DNA follows: TGTGCTAGTGGTTTCGGACAGGGACAGCCCCAGCATTTT. This translates into CASGFGQGQPQHF.